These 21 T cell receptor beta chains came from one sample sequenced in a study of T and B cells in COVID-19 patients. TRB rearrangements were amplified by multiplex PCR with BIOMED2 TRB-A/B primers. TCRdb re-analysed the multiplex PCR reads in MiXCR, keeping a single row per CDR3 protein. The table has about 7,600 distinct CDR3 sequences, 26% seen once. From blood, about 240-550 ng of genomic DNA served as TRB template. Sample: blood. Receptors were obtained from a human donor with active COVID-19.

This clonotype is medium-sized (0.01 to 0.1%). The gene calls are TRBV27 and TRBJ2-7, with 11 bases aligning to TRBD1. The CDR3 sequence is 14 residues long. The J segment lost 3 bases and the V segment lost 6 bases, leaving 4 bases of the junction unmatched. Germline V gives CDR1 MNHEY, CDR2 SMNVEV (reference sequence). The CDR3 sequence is CASSGQGAFYEQYF. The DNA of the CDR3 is TGTGCCAGCAGCGGACAGGGGGCGTTCTACGAGCAGTACTTC.

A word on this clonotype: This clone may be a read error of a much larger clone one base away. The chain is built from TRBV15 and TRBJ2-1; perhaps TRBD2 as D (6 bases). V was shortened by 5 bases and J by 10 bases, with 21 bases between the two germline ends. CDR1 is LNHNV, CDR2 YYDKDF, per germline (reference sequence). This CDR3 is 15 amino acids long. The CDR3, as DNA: TGTGCCACCAGCGGTGGTCTAGCGAAAACCTACGAGCAGTTCTTC. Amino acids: CATSGGLAKTYEQFF.

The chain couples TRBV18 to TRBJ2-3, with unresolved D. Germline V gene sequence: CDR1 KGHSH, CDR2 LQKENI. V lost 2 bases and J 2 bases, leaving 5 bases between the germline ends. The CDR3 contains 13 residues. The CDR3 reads CASSPGPTDTQYF. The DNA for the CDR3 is TGTGCCAGCTCACCAGGGCCCACAGATACGCAGTATTTT.

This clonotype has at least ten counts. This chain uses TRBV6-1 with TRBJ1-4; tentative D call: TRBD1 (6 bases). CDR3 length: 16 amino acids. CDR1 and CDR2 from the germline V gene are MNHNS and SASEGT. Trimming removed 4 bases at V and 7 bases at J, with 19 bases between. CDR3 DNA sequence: TGTGCCAGCAGTGGAGGCAGGGGAGGCTACGGTGAAAAACTGTTTTTT. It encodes CASSGGRGGYGEKLFF.

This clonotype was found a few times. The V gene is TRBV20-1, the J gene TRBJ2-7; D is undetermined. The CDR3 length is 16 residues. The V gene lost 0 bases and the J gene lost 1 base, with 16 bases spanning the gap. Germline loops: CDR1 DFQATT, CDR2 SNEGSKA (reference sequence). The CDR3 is CSAREVDQAGSYEQYF. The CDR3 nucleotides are TGCAGTGCTAGAGAAGTAGACCAGGCAGGATCCTACGAGCAGTACTTC.

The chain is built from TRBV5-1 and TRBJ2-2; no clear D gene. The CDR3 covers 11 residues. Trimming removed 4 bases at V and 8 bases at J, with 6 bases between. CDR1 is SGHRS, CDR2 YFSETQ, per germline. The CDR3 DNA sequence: TGCGCCAGCAGCCCCGGGGGGGAGCTGTTTTTT. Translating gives CASSPGGELFF.

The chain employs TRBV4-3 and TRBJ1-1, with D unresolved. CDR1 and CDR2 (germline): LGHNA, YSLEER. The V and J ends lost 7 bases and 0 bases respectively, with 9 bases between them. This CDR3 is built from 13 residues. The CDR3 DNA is TGCGCCAGCACGGAGACTATGAACACTGAAGCTTTCTTT. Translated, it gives CASTETMNTEAFF.

The CDR3 region is CASSIGAGNVLTF. CDR3 coding DNA: TGTGCCAGTAGTATAGGGGCAGGGAACGTCCTGACTTTC. The chain uses TRBV19 and TRBJ2-6; D may be TRBD1 (5 bases). The CDR3 runs to 13 residues. Germline assignment: CDR1 LNHDA and CDR2 SQIVND (reference sequence). With 1 base removed from V and 10 bases from J, the gap between germline ends came to 8 bases.

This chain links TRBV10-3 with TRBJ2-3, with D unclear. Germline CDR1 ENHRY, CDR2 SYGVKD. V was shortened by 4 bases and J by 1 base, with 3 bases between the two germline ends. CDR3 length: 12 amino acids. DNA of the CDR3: TGTGCCATCAGTGCACGCACAGATACGCAGTATTTT. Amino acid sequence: CAISARTDTQYF.

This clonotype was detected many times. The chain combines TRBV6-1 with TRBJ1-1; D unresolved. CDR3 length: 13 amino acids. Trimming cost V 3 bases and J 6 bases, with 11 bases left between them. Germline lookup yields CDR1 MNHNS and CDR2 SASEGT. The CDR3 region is CASSDLSRAEAFF. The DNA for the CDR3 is TGTGCCAGCAGTGACTTATCTCGGGCTGAAGCTTTCTTT.

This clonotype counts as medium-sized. CDR3 amino acids: CASRSRDPGAYNEQFF. The CDR3 bases are TGTGCCAGCCGGTCACGGGACCCTGGAGCCTACAATGAGCAGTTCTTC. This chain uses TRBV27 with TRBJ2-1; the D gene could be TRBD1 or TRBD2 (5 bases each). The V and J ends lost 8 bases and 2 bases respectively, with 19 bases between them. CDR3 length: 16 residues. Looked up from germline, CDR1 is MNHEY and CDR2 is SMNVEV (reference sequence).

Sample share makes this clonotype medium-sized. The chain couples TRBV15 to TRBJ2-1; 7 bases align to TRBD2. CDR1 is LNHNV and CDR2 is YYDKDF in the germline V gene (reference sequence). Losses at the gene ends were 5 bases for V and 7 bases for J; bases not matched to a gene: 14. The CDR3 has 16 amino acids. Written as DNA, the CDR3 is TGTGCCACCAGCCCTACGGGGACTAAGTCTTTGAATGAGCAGTTCTTC. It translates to CATSPTGTKSLNEQFF.

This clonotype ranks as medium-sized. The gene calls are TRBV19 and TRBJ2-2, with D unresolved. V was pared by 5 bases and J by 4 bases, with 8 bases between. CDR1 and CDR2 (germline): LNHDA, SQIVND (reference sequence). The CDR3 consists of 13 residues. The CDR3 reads CASSRGTTGELFF. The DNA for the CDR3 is TGTGCCAGTAGTCGCGGAACCACCGGGGAGCTGTTTTTT.

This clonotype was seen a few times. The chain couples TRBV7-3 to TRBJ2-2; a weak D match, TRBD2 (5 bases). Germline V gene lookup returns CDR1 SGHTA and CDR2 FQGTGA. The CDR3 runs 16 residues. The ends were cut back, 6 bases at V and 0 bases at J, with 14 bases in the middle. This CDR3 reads CASSPRGLSNTGELFF. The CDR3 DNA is TGTGCCAGCAGTCCCCGAGGGCTTTCGAACACCGGGGAGCTGTTTTTT.

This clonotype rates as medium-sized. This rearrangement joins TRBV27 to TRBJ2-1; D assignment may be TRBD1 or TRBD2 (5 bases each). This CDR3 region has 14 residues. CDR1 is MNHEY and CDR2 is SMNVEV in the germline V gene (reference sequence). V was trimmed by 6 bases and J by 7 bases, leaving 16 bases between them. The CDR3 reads CASRSGWGSNEQFF. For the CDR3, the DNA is TGTGCCAGCAGGTCGGGTTGGGGGTCAAATGAGCAGTTCTTC.

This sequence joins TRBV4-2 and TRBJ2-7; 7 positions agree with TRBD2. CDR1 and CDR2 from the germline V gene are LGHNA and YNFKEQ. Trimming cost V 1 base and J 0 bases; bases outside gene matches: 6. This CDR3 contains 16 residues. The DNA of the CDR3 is TGTGCCAGCAGCCAAGTAGCGGGTGGAAGCTCCTACGAGCAGTACTTC. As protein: CASSQVAGGSSYEQYF.

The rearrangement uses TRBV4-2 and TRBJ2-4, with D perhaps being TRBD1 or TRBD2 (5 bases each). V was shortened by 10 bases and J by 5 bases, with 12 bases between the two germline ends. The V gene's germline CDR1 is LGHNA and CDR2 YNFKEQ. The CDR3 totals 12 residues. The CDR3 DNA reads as TGTGCCACCCAGGGAGTCGAAAACATTCAGTACTTC. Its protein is CATQGVENIQYF.

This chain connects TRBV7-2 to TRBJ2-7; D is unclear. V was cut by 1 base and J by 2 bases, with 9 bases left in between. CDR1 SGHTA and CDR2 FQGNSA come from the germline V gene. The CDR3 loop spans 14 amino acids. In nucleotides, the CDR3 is TGTGCCAGCAGCTTAGGAGTGCGTACCTACGAGCAGTACTTC. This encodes CASSLGVRTYEQYF.

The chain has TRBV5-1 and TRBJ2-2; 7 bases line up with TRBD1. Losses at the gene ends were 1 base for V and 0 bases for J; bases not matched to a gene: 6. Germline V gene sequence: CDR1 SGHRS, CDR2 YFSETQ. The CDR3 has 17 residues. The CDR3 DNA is TGCGCCAGCAGCTTGCCATTAGGGACAGCGAACACCGGGGAGCTGTTTTTT. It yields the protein CASSLPLGTANTGELFF.

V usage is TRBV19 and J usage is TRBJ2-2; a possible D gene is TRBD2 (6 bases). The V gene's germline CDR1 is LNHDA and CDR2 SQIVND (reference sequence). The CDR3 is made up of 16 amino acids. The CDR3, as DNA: TGTGTTAGTAGTATAGATTCGGAGGGCTGGGCCGGGGAGCTGTTTTTT. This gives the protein CVSSIDSEGWAGELFF.

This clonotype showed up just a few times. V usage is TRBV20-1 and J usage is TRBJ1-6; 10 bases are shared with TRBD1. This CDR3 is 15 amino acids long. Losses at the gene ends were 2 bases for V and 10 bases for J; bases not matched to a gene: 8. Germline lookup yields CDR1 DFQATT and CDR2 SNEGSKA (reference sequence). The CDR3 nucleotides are TGCAGTGCTAGAATCTGGGGACAGGGGCAGTCACCCCTCCACTTT. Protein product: CSARIWGQGQSPLHF.